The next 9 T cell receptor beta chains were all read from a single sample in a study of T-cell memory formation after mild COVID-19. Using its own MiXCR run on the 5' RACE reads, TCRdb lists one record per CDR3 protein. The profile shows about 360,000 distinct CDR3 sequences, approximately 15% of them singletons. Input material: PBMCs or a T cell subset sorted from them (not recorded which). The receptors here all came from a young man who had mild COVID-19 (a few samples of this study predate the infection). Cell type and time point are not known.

The CDR3 region has the DNA TGTGCCAGCACCGGCAGGGACTCTCAAGAGACCCAGTACTTC. Its translation is CASTGRDSQETQYF. The gene calls are TRBV6-6 and TRBJ2-5; D might be TRBD2 (6 bases). Trimming took off 7 bases at V and 2 bases at J, with 14 bases between the two ends. CDR3 length equals 14 residues. Per the germline V gene, CDR1 is MNHNY and CDR2 is SVGAGI (reference sequence).

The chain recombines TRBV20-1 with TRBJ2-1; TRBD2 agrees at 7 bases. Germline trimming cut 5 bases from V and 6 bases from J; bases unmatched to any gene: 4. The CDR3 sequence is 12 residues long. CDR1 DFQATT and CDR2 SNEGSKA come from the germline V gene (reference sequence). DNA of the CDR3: TGCAGTGCTCCGACTAGCCCCAATGAGCAGTTCTTC. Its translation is CSAPTSPNEQFF.

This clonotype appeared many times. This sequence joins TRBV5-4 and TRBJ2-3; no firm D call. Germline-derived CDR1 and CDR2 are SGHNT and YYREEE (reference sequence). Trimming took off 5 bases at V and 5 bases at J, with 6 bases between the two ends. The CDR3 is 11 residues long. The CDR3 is CASSDKDTQYF. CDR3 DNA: TGTGCCAGCAGTGACAAAGATACGCAGTATTTT.

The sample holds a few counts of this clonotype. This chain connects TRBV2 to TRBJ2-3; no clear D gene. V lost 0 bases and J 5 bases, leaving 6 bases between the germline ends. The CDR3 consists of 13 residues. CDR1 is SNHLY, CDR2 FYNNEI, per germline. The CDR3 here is CASSEAWVDTQYF. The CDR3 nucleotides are TGTGCCAGCAGTGAAGCTTGGGTAGATACGCAGTATTTT.

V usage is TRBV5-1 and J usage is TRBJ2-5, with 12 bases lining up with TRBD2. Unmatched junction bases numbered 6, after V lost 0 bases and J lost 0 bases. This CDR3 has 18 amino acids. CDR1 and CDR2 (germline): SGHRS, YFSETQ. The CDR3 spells CASSLAASGGAYQETQYF. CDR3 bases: TGCGCCAGCAGCTTGGCGGCTAGCGGGGGGGCCTACCAAGAGACCCAGTACTTC. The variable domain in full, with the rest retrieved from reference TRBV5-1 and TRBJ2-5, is KAGVTQTPRYLIKTRGQQVTLSCSPISGHRSVSWYQQTPGQGLQFLFEYFSETQRNKGNFPGRFSGRQFSNSRSEMNVSTLELGDSALYLCASSLAASGGAYQETQYFGPGTRLLVL.

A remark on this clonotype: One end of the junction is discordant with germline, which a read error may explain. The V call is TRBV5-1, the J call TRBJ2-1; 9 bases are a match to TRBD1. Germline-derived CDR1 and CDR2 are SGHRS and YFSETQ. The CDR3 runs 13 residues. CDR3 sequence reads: CASSLDGTGRCLF. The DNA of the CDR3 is TGCGCCAGCAGCTTGGATGGGACAGGGCGGTGTCTCTTC.

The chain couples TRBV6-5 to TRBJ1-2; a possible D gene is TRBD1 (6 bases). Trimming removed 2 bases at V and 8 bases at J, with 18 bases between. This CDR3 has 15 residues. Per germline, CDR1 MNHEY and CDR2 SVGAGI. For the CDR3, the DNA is TGTGCCAGCAGTTACGCCCGGGCAGGGGCGGACGGCTACACCTTC. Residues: CASSYARAGADGYTF.

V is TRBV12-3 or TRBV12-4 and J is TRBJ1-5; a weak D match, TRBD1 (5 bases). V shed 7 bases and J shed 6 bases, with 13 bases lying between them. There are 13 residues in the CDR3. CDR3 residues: CASKRQGGQPQHF. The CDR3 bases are TGTGCCAGCAAGCGGCAGGGTGGTCAGCCCCAGCATTTT.

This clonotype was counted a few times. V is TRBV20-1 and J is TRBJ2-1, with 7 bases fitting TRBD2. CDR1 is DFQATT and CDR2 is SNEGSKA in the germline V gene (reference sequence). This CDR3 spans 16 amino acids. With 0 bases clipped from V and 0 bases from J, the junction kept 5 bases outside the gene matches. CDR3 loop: CSAREGWGGSYNEQFF. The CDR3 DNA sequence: TGCAGTGCTAGAGAAGGTTGGGGGGGCTCCTACAATGAGCAGTTCTTC.